Listed here are 5 T cell receptor beta chains from one sample, sequenced in a study of follicular helper T cells after annual influenza vaccination. The time point is: 2014-2015 season, pre-vaccination. Using immunoSEQ multiplex PCR, the repertoire was profiled, and TCRdb retains in-frame clones only, with some absent. The data show about 15,000 clones, approximately 85% seen once. The sample here was CXCR5- memory CD4+ T cells sorted from blood, taken on the day of influenza vaccination. These TCRs come from an adult who received the influenza vaccine.

The gene calls are TRBV7-2 and TRBJ2-2; the match to TRBD2 covers 7 bases. CDR3 size: 17 residues. The germline V gene has CDR1 SGHTA and CDR2 FQGNSA. The trim removed 2 bases at V and 1 base at J, leaving 7 bases unmatched. Written as DNA, the CDR3 is TGTGCCAGCAGCTTAAGGTGGAGCGGGAAGAACACCGGGGAGCTGTTTTTT. Its protein is CASSLRWSGKNTGELFF.

The chain has TRBV6-5 and TRBJ1-2; D not resolved. CDR1 MNHEY and CDR2 SVGAGI come from the germline V gene. Trimming pared 2 bases from V and 3 bases from J, leaving 7 bases between. This CDR3 spans 13 amino acids. CDR3 protein: CASSYNRDYGYTF. Here the CDR3 DNA reads TGTGCCAGCAGTTACAACCGGGACTATGGCTACACCTTC.

The V and J genes are TRBV7-2 and TRBJ1-1; D gene unclear. The CDR3 is 13 residues long. The ends were cut back, 0 bases at V and 6 bases at J, with 8 bases in the middle. Germline lookup yields CDR1 SGHTA and CDR2 FQGNSA. The CDR3 protein is CASSLAEVSEAFF. Here the CDR3 DNA reads TGTGCCAGCAGCTTAGCTGAGGTGTCTGAAGCTTTCTTT.

The CDR3 DNA reads as TGTGCCAGCAGTGAAAGGGAGGCGAATCAGCCCCAGCATTTT. It encodes CASSEREANQPQHF. This chain joins TRBV2 and TRBJ1-5; D unresolved. CDR3 length: 14 residues. Trimming took 2 bases from V and 4 from J, leaving 9 bases between them. Germline values: CDR1 SNHLY, CDR2 FYNNEI.

The chain joins TRBV19 to TRBJ2-5; TRBD1 matches at 7 bases. The better agreement between TRBJ2-7 and the DNA end casts doubt on the J call. Looked up from germline, CDR1 is LNHDA and CDR2 is SQIVND (reference sequence). This CDR3 is 15 amino acids long. CDR3 loop: CASQARDRLGYEQYF. Written as DNA, the CDR3 is TGTGCCAGTCAAGCTCGGGACAGACTTGGCTACGAGCAGTACTTC.